In its sample, the clone carrying this T cell receptor beta chain was seen a few times. Amplification targeted the TCR beta CDR3 regions, with RNA transcripts as the source material. An initial RT-PCR round employing HTBI primers preceded a second-round multiplex PCR. TCRdb called the multiplex PCR reads again in MiXCR, with one record for every CDR3 protein. The data hold about 220,000 distinct CDR3 sequences, with 20% to 25% observed a single time. The sample comes from a study of Graves' ophthalmopathy and Graves' hyperthyroidism. Germline V lookup: CDR1 SNHLY, CDR2 FYNNEI. The ends were cut back, 4 bases at V and 4 bases at J, with 11 bases in the middle. This CDR3 has 13 residues.

The sequence was collected from a woman aged 45-65 years with Graves' ophthalmopathy. Sequenced input: peripheral blood. The chain has TRBV2 and TRBJ2-7, with D perhaps matching TRBD2 (6 bases). The CDR3 region is CASSVAEGYEQYF. The CDR3 nucleotides are TGTGCCAGCAGTGTGGCGGAGGGGTACGAGCAGTACTTC.